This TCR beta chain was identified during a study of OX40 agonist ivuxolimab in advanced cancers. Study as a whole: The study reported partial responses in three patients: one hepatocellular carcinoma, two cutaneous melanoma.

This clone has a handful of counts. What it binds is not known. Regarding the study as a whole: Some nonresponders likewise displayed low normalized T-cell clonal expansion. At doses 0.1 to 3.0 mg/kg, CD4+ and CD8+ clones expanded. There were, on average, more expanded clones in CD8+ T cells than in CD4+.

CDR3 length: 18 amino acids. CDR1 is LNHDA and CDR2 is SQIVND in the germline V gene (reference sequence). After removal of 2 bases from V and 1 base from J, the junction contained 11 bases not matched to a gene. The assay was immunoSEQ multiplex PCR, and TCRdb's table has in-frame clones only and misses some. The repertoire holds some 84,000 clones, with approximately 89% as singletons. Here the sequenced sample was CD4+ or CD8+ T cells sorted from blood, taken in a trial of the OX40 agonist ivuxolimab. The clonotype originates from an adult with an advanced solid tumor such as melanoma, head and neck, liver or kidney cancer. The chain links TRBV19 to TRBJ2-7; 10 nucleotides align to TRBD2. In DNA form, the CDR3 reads TGTGCCAGTAGTATAAGGTCTTTCAGGACTAGCGGTTCCTACGAGCAGTACTTC. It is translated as CASSIRSFRTSGSYEQYF.